The next 29 T cell receptor beta chains were all read from a single sample in a study of identical twins (dated by TCRdb to 2015 to 2016). Library preparation used 5' RACE. TCRdb records Illumina HiSeq 2000 as the sequencer. Clones were called with MiXCR by TCRdb after fastp trimmed the public reads at Q25, and only in-frame beta chains were retained. Each CDR3 protein appears once, grouped with its most common genes and DNA. Here the sample has fewer than 650,000 distinct CDR3 sequences; about 7% occur a single time. The leading ten clones occupy approximately 1.5% of the sample. These records were also assigned to another study, of yellow fever vaccine responses in identical twins.

The material sequenced was PBMCs. The receptors originated from a woman younger than 30 in good health.

This clonotype came up many times. V usage is TRBV12-3 or TRBV12-4 and J usage is TRBJ1-1; 7 nucleotides agree with TRBD1. The CDR3 extends over 15 amino acids. V was clipped by 4 bases and J by 6 bases; unmatched bases: 11. The CDR3 nucleotides are TGTGCCAGCAGTTCTCCCAGGGGGGGCAAGGCTGAAGCTTTCTTT. Translated: CASSSPRGGKAEAFF.

This clonotype came up a few times. The CDR3, as DNA: TGTGCCACCAGTGACCCACCGGGAAGGGACAGTTTTGCAACTAATGAAAAACTGTTTTTT. It translates to CATSDPPGRDSFATNEKLFF. The chain is built from TRBV24-1 and TRBJ1-4; TRBD1 aligns across 7 bases. The CDR3 is 20 residues long. J was trimmed by 0 bases and V by 4 bases; bases with no gene match: 16. Germline V gene sequence: CDR1 KGHDR, CDR2 SFDVKD.

This clonotype appeared a few times. The CDR3 DNA is TGCAGTGCTAAGACCCAGTACAATGAGCAGTTCTTC. Its translation is CSAKTQYNEQFF. This chain connects TRBV20-1 to TRBJ2-1; D ambiguous. Germline CDR1 reads DFQATT; CDR2 reads SNEGSKA (reference sequence). The CDR3 extends over 12 amino acids. Between the trimmed V and J ends, which lost 4 bases and 4 bases, there was a span of 8 bases.

The table lists this clonotype with a few counts. V and J are TRBV12-3 or TRBV12-4 and TRBJ2-3; possible D gene TRBD2, 6 bases. This CDR3 comprises 16 residues. The V and J ends lost 2 bases and 10 bases respectively, with 22 bases between them. Here the CDR3 reads CASSLIGPVHGRPQYF. CDR3 sequence (DNA): TGTGCCAGCAGTTTAATTGGCCCAGTCCATGGGAGGCCGCAGTATTTT.

This clonotype showed up just a few times. The chain has TRBV19 and TRBJ2-2, with 13 bases identical to TRBD2. This CDR3 spans 16 amino acids. Per the germline V gene, CDR1 is LNHDA and CDR2 is SQIVND (reference sequence). V lost 7 bases to trimming and J lost 5 bases; unmatched junction nucleotides: 7. The CDR3 here is CASTPVLAGGTGELFF. CDR3 bases: TGTGCCAGTACCCCGGTACTAGCGGGAGGGACCGGGGAGCTGTTTTTT.

V is TRBV6-2 or TRBV6-3 and J is TRBJ2-5; 7 bases match TRBD2. Per the germline V gene, CDR1 is MNHEY and CDR2 is SVGEGT. The CDR3 is made up of 16 amino acids. J gave up 2 bases and V 2 bases, and 8 bases lay outside the gene matches. As DNA, the CDR3 is TGTGCCAGCAGTTACCGCCTAGCGGCTTCTCAAGAGACCCAGTACTTC. It yields the protein CASSYRLAASQETQYF.

This clonotype was seen repeatedly, ten times or more. The CDR3 loop reads CSADRGGFQPQHF. CDR3 DNA: TGCAGTGCTGACAGGGGGGGTTTTCAGCCCCAGCATTTT. The rearrangement uses TRBV20-1 and TRBJ1-5; 9 nucleotides match TRBD1. J was trimmed by 6 bases and V by 5 bases; bases with no gene match: 5. The CDR3 has 13 residues. In germline, CDR1 is DFQATT, CDR2 SNEGSKA (reference sequence).

This chain connects TRBV14 to TRBJ2-1; 7 nucleotides agree with TRBD1. The CDR3 contains 14 residues. Germline trimming cut 2 bases from V and 2 bases from J; bases unmatched to any gene: 0. Germline values: CDR1 SGHDN, CDR2 FVKESK. The CDR3, as DNA: TGTGCCAGCAGCCAACAGGGGGCCTACAATGAGCAGTTCTTC. Its protein product is CASSQQGAYNEQFF.

This clonotype occurred a few times. The genes are TRBV7-9 and TRBJ2-1; no clear D. Germline assignment: CDR1 SEHNR and CDR2 FQNEAQ (reference sequence). V lost 3 bases to trimming and J lost 9 bases, with 6 bases between them. The CDR3 totals 11 residues. CDR3 residues: CASSFSIEQFF. The CDR3 DNA sequence: TGTGCCAGCAGCTTTTCAATTGAGCAGTTCTTC.

This clonotype was picked up a small number of times. The chain couples TRBV20-1 to TRBJ1-5; 8 bases are a match to TRBD1. The length of the CDR3 is 15 residues. The trim removed 3 bases at V and 4 bases at J, leaving 8 bases unmatched. Germline CDR1 is DFQATT and CDR2 is SNEGSKA (reference sequence). The CDR3 sequence: CSASPGTGRNQPQHF. In DNA, the CDR3 is TGCAGTGCTAGTCCCGGGACAGGCCGAAATCAGCCCCAGCATTTT.

This clonotype was recorded many times. The rearrangement uses TRBV5-1 and TRBJ2-1, with 12 bases matching TRBD2. V shed 0 bases, J shed 9 bases, and the junction held 4 bases outside the gene matches. The CDR3 totals 15 residues. CDR1 and CDR2 (germline): SGHRS, YFSETQ. The DNA of the CDR3 is TGCGCCAGCAGCTTGGGGACTAGCGGGGCGGGTGAGCAGTTCTTC. Encoded protein: CASSLGTSGAGEQFF.

This clonotype was counted only a few times. V gene TRBV7-9 combines with J gene TRBJ2-1; no clear D. This CDR3 comprises 16 residues. Germline assignment: CDR1 SEHNR and CDR2 FQNEAQ (reference sequence). Trimming pared 5 bases from V and 0 bases from J, leaving 14 bases between. The CDR3 DNA follows: TGTGCCAGCAGCGATGGTCCGGGTACCTCCTACAATGAGCAGTTCTTC. Residues: CASSDGPGTSYNEQFF.

This clonotype has more than one count but fewer than ten. The rearrangement joins TRBV19 to TRBJ1-1; 9 bases match TRBD1. CDR1 is LNHDA, CDR2 SQIVND, per germline (reference sequence). CDR3 size: 15 residues. V trimming: 3 bases; J trimming: 0 bases; junction bases outside the gene matches: 2. The CDR3 spells CASSIGTGLNTEAFF. The CDR3 nucleotides read TGTGCCAGTAGTATCGGGACAGGGTTGAACACTGAAGCTTTCTTT.

CDR3 sequence reads: CSVVAENQPQHF. For the CDR3, the DNA is TGCAGCGTTGTAGCCGAAAATCAGCCCCAGCATTTT. The chain employs TRBV29-1 and TRBJ1-5; no firm D call. Trimming took 4 bases from V and 4 from J, leaving 8 bases between them. Germline-derived CDR1 and CDR2 are SQVTM and ANQGSEA. The length of the CDR3 is 12 residues.

The chain is built from TRBV5-1 and TRBJ1-1, with TRBD1 identical over 8 bases. From germline, CDR1 is SGHRS and CDR2 YFSETQ. V lost 3 bases and J lost 1; bases outside the gene matches: 5. This CDR3 spans 15 amino acids. The CDR3 nucleotides read TGCGCCAGCAGCTGGGCCGGGACAGGGAACACTGAAGCTTTCTTT. Translating gives CASSWAGTGNTEAFF.

This clonotype has a handful of counts. The rearrangement links TRBV3-1 to TRBJ1-4; 7 bases align to TRBD1. This CDR3 is built from 14 residues. Losses at the gene ends were 8 bases for V and 6 bases for J; bases not matched to a gene: 9. Per the germline V gene, CDR1 is LGHDT and CDR2 is YNNKEL (reference sequence). The chain's CDR3 is CASQKTGSDEKLFF. The DNA for the CDR3 is TGTGCCAGCCAAAAGACAGGGTCGGATGAAAAACTGTTTTTT.

The rearrangement links TRBV12-3 or TRBV12-4 to TRBJ2-3, with D tentatively TRBD1 or TRBD2 (5 bases each). This CDR3 contains 18 residues. Trimming stripped 11 bases from V and 4 bases from J, with 31 bases between. The CDR3 DNA sequence: TGTGCCTTCAGTTCGCCTTGGGGGACCGTGCACGAGGCAGATACGCAGTATTTT. Protein: CAFSSPWGTVHEADTQYF.

This clonotype showed up just a few times. The chain recombines TRBV7-9 with TRBJ2-3, with TRBD2 matching 8 bases. V lost 5 bases, J lost 1 base, and 5 bases stayed unmatched. The CDR3 has 15 amino acids. Germline-derived CDR1 and CDR2 are SEHNR and FQNEAQ (reference sequence). In DNA form, the CDR3 reads TGTGCCAGCAGCCGGGGGGGGAGCGGCACAGATACGCAGTATTTT. Protein sequence: CASSRGGSGTDTQYF.

The genes are TRBV10-3 and TRBJ2-1; 11 bases are a match to TRBD1. J lost 6 bases, V lost 4 bases, and 8 bases had no gene match. This CDR3 is 16 amino acids long. Germline CDR1 reads ENHRY; CDR2 reads SYGVKD. This CDR3 is CAISGRGDRGINEQFF. The CDR3 DNA reads TGTGCCATCAGTGGCCGGGGGGACAGGGGGATCAATGAGCAGTTCTTC.

In this sample, this clonotype turned up many times. The chain employs TRBV2 and TRBJ2-7, with D perhaps TRBD2 (5 bases). Germline loops: CDR1 SNHLY, CDR2 FYNNEI. The CDR3 contains 13 residues. V lost 1 base, J lost 6 bases, and 10 bases lay in between. CDR3 nucleotides: TGTGCCAGCAGTGAAGGAGGGTTCGGCGAGCAGTACGTC. This translates into CASSEGGFGEQYV.

This clonotype was counted between two and nine times. V is TRBV5-1 and J is TRBJ2-3; 16 nucleotides line up with TRBD2. Germline V gene data show CDR1 as SGHRS and CDR2 as YFSETQ. This CDR3 has 18 amino acids. The trim removed 4 bases at V and 3 bases at J, leaving 8 bases unmatched. In DNA form, the CDR3 reads TGCGCCAGCAGCCTGACAGGGACTAGCGGGAGGGCAACAGATACGCAGTATTTT. It is translated as CASSLTGTSGRATDTQYF.

This clonotype was seen a few times. This sequence joins TRBV7-2 and TRBJ2-7; possible D gene TRBD1, 6 bases. The CDR3 is made up of 16 amino acids. Looked up from germline, CDR1 is SGHTA and CDR2 is FQGNSA. The V gene lost 1 base and the J gene lost 3 bases, with 16 bases spanning the gap. The CDR3 nucleotides are TGTGCCAGCAGCTTAGAAGGGTACAGGGAAGACTACGAGCAGTACTTC. Translation: CASSLEGYREDYEQYF.

This clonotype was seen more than once but under ten times. This chain uses TRBV7-2 with TRBJ2-5, with TRBD2 as a possible D gene (6 bases). Germline values: CDR1 SGHTA, CDR2 FQGNSA. This CDR3 has 14 amino acids. V lost 6 bases and J lost 4, with 15 bases in between. As DNA, the CDR3 is TGTGCCAGCAGACCCGGCGGAGGGCGAGAGACCCAGTACTTC. Protein: CASRPGGGRETQYF.

This clonotype has only a few counts. The rearrangement uses TRBV20-1 and TRBJ2-1; 10 nucleotides line up with TRBD1. With 8 bases clipped from V and 5 bases from J, the junction kept 6 bases outside the gene matches. CDR1 is DFQATT, CDR2 SNEGSKA, per germline (reference sequence). The CDR3 is made up of 13 amino acids. CDR3 DNA sequence: TGCAGTAGCCTGGGGACAGGGGACAATGAGCAGTTCTTC. Translating it yields CSSLGTGDNEQFF.

This chain uses TRBV27 with TRBJ2-1; tentatively, D is TRBD1 or TRBD2 (5 bases each). Germline-derived CDR1 and CDR2 are MNHEY and SMNVEV (reference sequence). This CDR3 region has 10 residues. Trimming cost V 6 bases and J 14 bases, with 11 bases left between them. The CDR3 nucleotides are TGTGCCAGCAGGGACAACGGGGAGTTCTTC. It specifies CASRDNGEFF.

This clonotype was counted ten times or more. The genes are TRBV6-5 and TRBJ2-3; D gene unclear. The ends were cut back, 4 bases at V and 3 bases at J, with 14 bases in the middle. Looked up from germline, CDR1 is MNHEY and CDR2 is SVGAGI. CDR3 length equals 15 residues. CDR3 residues: CASSFRPIETDTQYF. The DNA of the CDR3 is TGTGCCAGCAGTTTCCGACCGATCGAGACAGATACGCAGTATTTT.

This clonotype was seen at least ten times. The rearrangement joins TRBV10-3 to TRBJ2-1; TRBD2 matches at 10 bases. The CDR3 loop spans 13 amino acids. Germline loops: CDR1 ENHRY, CDR2 SYGVKD. The J segment lost 7 bases and the V segment lost 11 bases, leaving 8 bases of the junction unmatched. The CDR3 DNA follows: TGTGCCTCTCTAGCGGGAGTATCTAATGAGCAGTTCTTC. Its protein product is CASLAGVSNEQFF.

In this sample, this clonotype turned up many times. This chain joins TRBV12-3 or TRBV12-4 and TRBJ2-3, with a tentative D call TRBD1 (6 bases). The CDR3 has 11 amino acids. Trimming cost V 4 bases and J 7 bases, with 6 bases left between them. CDR3 in amino acids: CASSWDNTQYF. CDR3 nucleotides: TGTGCCAGCAGTTGGGACAATACGCAGTATTTT.

The gene calls are TRBV3-1 and TRBJ2-7; the match to TRBD2 covers 7 bases. V was pared by 1 base and J by 5 bases, with 11 bases of the junction left unmatched. In germline, CDR1 is LGHDT, CDR2 YNNKEL (reference sequence). The CDR3 contains 16 residues. The CDR3 bases are TGTGCCAGCAGCCAAGTCGGGGGAGGGACCGGCGACGAGCAGTACGTC. It is translated as CASSQVGGGTGDEQYV.